Listed below are T cell receptor beta chains from one sample, sequenced in a study of cytomegalovirus exposure and HLA in healthy donors. Produced via immunoSEQ multiplex PCR; TCRdb's table is partial and in-frame only. The sample records 130,000 or so clones, 89% being singletons. The sample was PBMCs. The receptors come from a young man in good health and CMV-seronegative. Each CDR3 is given with its conserved first and last residue. Fields, in order: clone size, J gene, CDR3 length, D gene, V gene, CDR3 protein, CDR3 DNA. The D gene is left open where the match is weak. Where a row states a size, it is once, few, many or the class of an expanded clone; other rows omit it.

size: NA
J: TRBJ2-1
length: 11
D: NA
V: TRBV6-5
CDR3: CASRGPNEQFF
DNA: TGTGCCAGCAGGGGCCCAAATGAGCAGTTCTTC

size: NA
J: TRBJ1-1
length: 14
D: NA
V: TRBV9
CDR3: CASSAGGFGTEAFF
DNA: TGTGCCAGCAGCGCGGGAGGGTTCGGCACTGAAGCTTTCTTT

size: NA
J: TRBJ2-3
length: 14
D: NA
V: TRBV7-3
CDR3: CASKSGGGTDTQYF
DNA: TGTGCCAGCAAGTCGGGCGGGGGCACAGATACGCAGTATTTT

size: NA
J: TRBJ2-2
length: 18
D: TRBD1
V: TRBV7-9
CDR3: CASSWDREATANTGELFF
DNA: TGTGCCAGCAGCTGGGACAGGGAAGCGACGGCGAACACCGGGGAGCTGTTTTTT

size: NA
J: TRBJ1-1
length: 15
D: NA
V: TRBV5-6
CDR3: CASSSPGTDYTEAFF
DNA: TGTGCCAGCAGCTCTCCCGGGACTGATTACACTGAAGCTTTCTTT

size: NA
J: TRBJ1-2
length: 14
D: NA
V: TRBV6-1
CDR3: CASSQDSSLYGYTF
DNA: TGTGCCAGCAGCCAGGACAGTTCTCTATATGGCTACACCTTC

size: NA
J: TRBJ1-2
length: 16
D: NA
V: TRBV6-5
CDR3: CASSYSSQTVNYGYTF
DNA: TGTGCCAGCAGTTACTCTTCCCAGACAGTTAACTATGGCTACACCTTC

size: few
J: TRBJ1-1
length: 19
D: TRBD1
V: TRBV4-1
CDR3: CASSQERLQGASWNTEAFF
DNA: TGCGCCAGCAGCCAAGAACGCTTGCAGGGGGCTTCGTGGAACACTGAAGCTTTCTTT

size: NA
J: TRBJ2-7
length: 15
D: NA
V: TRBV4-1
CDR3: CASSHQVQSSYEQYF
DNA: TGCGCCAGCAGCCATCAGGTACAAAGCTCCTACGAGCAGTACTTC

size: NA
J: TRBJ1-6
length: 17
D: NA
V: TRBV11-2
CDR3: CASSSRLGRGGNSPLHF
DNA: TGTGCCAGCAGCTCCAGGCTGGGGCGGGGCGGGAATTCACCCCTCCACTTT

size: NA
J: TRBJ2-7
length: 14
D: TRBD1
V: TRBV27
CDR3: CASSVGTAGNEQYF
DNA: TGTGCCAGCAGTGTAGGGACAGCCGGCAACGAGCAGTACTTC

size: NA
J: TRBJ2-7
length: 13
D: NA
V: TRBV6-1
CDR3: CASHGQVRHEQYF
DNA: TGTGCCTCCCATGGGCAGGTTCGGCACGAGCAGTACTTC

size: NA
J: TRBJ1-1
length: 14
D: TRBD1
V: TRBV5-1
CDR3: CASSRDRTNTEAFF
DNA: TGCGCCAGCAGCAGGGACAGGACGAACACTGAAGCTTTCTTT

size: NA
J: TRBJ1-1
length: 19
D: TRBD1
V: TRBV4-2
CDR3: CASSQAHLWTGRGNTEAFF
DNA: TGTGCCAGCAGCCAAGCCCATCTCTGGACAGGCCGGGGGAACACTGAAGCTTTCTTT

size: NA
J: TRBJ1-1
length: 17
D: NA
V: TRBV7-2
CDR3: CASSVRDTLTWNTEAFF
DNA: TGTGCCAGCAGCGTCCGGGACACCCTAACCTGGAACACTGAAGCTTTCTTT

size: NA
J: TRBJ1-5
length: 17
D: TRBD1
V: TRBV5-6
CDR3: CASSLRDRARGNQPQHF
DNA: TGTGCCAGCAGCCTCCGGGACAGGGCGAGGGGCAATCAGCCCCAGCATTTT

size: NA
J: TRBJ2-5
length: 14
D: NA
V: TRBV7-6
CDR3: CASSSRPTGETQYF
DNA: TGTGCCAGCAGCTCCCGACCGACTGGAGAGACCCAGTACTTC

size: NA
J: TRBJ1-1
length: 13
D: NA
V: TRBV27
CDR3: CASSLSGGTEAFF
DNA: TGTGCCAGCAGTTTATCAGGGGGCACTGAAGCTTTCTTT

size: NA
J: TRBJ1-5
length: 15
D: NA
V: TRBV2
CDR3: CASTLNGGSNQPQHF
DNA: TGTGCCAGCACTCTAAATGGGGGGAGCAATCAGCCCCAGCATTTT

size: NA
J: TRBJ2-1
length: 13
D: NA
V: TRBV27
CDR3: CASSPSGRAEQFF
DNA: TGTGCCAGCAGCCCTTCCGGGCGGGCTGAGCAGTTCTTC

size: NA
J: TRBJ1-2
length: 15
D: NA
V: TRBV11-2
CDR3: CASSLQGTMHYGYTF
DNA: TGTGCCAGCAGCTTACAGGGAACTATGCACTATGGCTACACCTTC

size: NA
J: TRBJ1-1
length: 15
D: NA
V: TRBV5-6
CDR3: CASSFYGRRSTEAFF
DNA: TGTGCCAGCAGCTTTTATGGGAGGCGGAGCACTGAAGCTTTCTTT

size: NA
J: TRBJ1-4
length: 15
D: NA
V: TRBV25-1
CDR3: CASSETGQGWEKLFF
DNA: TGTGCCAGCAGCGAGACGGGTCAGGGGTGGGAAAAACTGTTTTTT

size: NA
J: TRBJ1-2
length: 15
D: TRBD1
V: TRBV28
CDR3: CASSWTGDHRYGYTF
DNA: TGTGCCAGCAGCTGGACAGGGGACCATCGCTATGGCTACACCTTC

size: NA
J: TRBJ1-2
length: 14
D: NA
V: TRBV11-1
CDR3: CASSHSTDPYGYTF
DNA: TGTGCCAGCAGCCACTCGACAGACCCTTATGGCTACACCTTC

size: few
J: TRBJ2-7
length: 15
D: TRBD1
V: TRBV4-2
CDR3: CASSQGQGVGDEQYF
DNA: TGTGCCAGCAGCCAAGGACAGGGGGTAGGGGACGAGCAGTACTTC

size: NA
J: TRBJ1-1
length: 14
D: TRBD1
V: TRBV7-9
CDR3: CASSLVGTATEAFF
DNA: TGTGCCAGCAGCTTAGTAGGGACAGCCACTGAAGCTTTCTTT

size: NA
J: TRBJ2-1
length: 17
D: NA
V: TRBV2
CDR3: CASSEALGSRPTNEQFF
DNA: TGTGCCAGCAGTGAAGCGCTCGGGAGCAGGCCTACTAATGAGCAGTTCTTC

size: NA
J: TRBJ2-7
length: 16
D: TRBD1
V: TRBV13
CDR3: CASSLGDRGQVDEQYF
DNA: TGTGCCAGCAGCTTGGGGGACAGGGGGCAAGTGGACGAGCAGTACTTC

size: NA
J: TRBJ1-4
length: 16
D: NA
V: TRBV5-1
CDR3: CASSMGSTATNEKLFF
DNA: TGCGCCAGCAGCATGGGATCTACGGCAACTAATGAAAAACTGTTTTTT

size: NA
J: TRBJ1-4
length: 14
D: NA
V: TRBV5-1
CDR3: CASSLGAGSEKLFF
DNA: TGCGCCAGCAGCTTGGGGGCAGGGTCTGAAAAACTGTTTTTT

size: NA
J: TRBJ1-2
length: 13
D: NA
V: TRBV7-2
CDR3: CASSSPVVFGYTF
DNA: TGTGCCAGCAGCTCCCCTGTTGTGTTTGGCTACACCTTC

size: NA
J: TRBJ1-4
length: 14
D: TRBD1
V: TRBV6-1
CDR3: CASSEGQANEKLFF
DNA: TGTGCCAGCAGTGAGGGACAGGCTAATGAAAAACTGTTTTTT

size: NA
J: TRBJ1-5
length: 15
D: TRBD1
V: TRBV6-5
CDR3: CASRPRQGNYQPQHF
DNA: TGTGCCAGCAGGCCCCGACAGGGTAATTATCAGCCCCAGCATTTT

size: NA
J: TRBJ1-1
length: 13
D: NA
V: TRBV5-1
CDR3: CASSFGPNTEAFF
DNA: TGCGCCAGCAGCTTTGGGCCTAACACTGAAGCTTTCTTT

size: NA
J: TRBJ2-1
length: 11
D: NA
V: TRBV5-6
CDR3: CASNQYNEQFF
DNA: TGTGCCAGCAATCAATACAATGAGCAGTTCTTC

size: NA
J: TRBJ1-1
length: 15
D: NA
V: TRBV4-2
CDR3: CASSQVLTVNTEAFF
DNA: TGTGCCAGCAGCCAAGTCCTGACAGTAAACACTGAAGCTTTCTTT

size: NA
J: TRBJ1-2
length: 14
D: NA
V: TRBV4-2
CDR3: CASSQLGTNYGYTF
DNA: TGTGCCAGCAGCCAGCTCGGGACAAACTATGGCTACACCTTC

size: NA
J: TRBJ2-3
length: 18
D: TRBD2
V: TRBV27
CDR3: CASSPTSGGAKPPDTQYF
DNA: TGTGCCAGCAGTCCGACTAGCGGGGGGGCCAAACCGCCAGATACGCAGTATTTT

size: once
J: TRBJ1-6
length: 18
D: TRBD1
V: TRBV19
CDR3: CASSTRDRGSSYNSPLHF
DNA: TGTGCCAGTAGTACCCGGGACAGGGGGAGCTCCTATAATTCACCCCTCCACTTT

size: NA
J: TRBJ2-3
length: 19
D: NA
V: TRBV27
CDR3: CASRWLGGQKRPFTDTQYF
DNA: TGTGCCAGCAGGTGGCTGGGGGGACAGAAGCGACCATTCACAGATACGCAGTATTTT

size: NA
J: TRBJ2-1
length: 16
D: TRBD2
V: TRBV7-9
CDR3: CASSSGETSGDNEQFF
DNA: TGTGCCAGCAGCTCCGGGGAGACTAGCGGCGACAATGAGCAGTTCTTC

size: NA
J: TRBJ1-1
length: 11
D: NA
V: TRBV6-5
CDR3: CASSSGIEAFF
DNA: TGTGCCAGCAGTTCAGGGATTGAAGCTTTCTTT

size: few
J: TRBJ1-1
length: 15
D: TRBD1
V: TRBV5-1
CDR3: CASALTGTVNTEAFF
DNA: TGCGCCAGCGCCCTGACCGGGACAGTGAACACTGAAGCTTTCTTT

size: NA
J: TRBJ1-2
length: 15
D: NA
V: TRBV7-2
CDR3: CASSLGGGVNYGYTF
DNA: TGTGCCAGCAGCTTAGGAGGGGGGGTTAACTATGGCTACACCTTC

size: NA
J: TRBJ1-1
length: 15
D: TRBD1
V: TRBV7-9
CDR3: CASSFLDRVNTEAFF
DNA: TGTGCCAGCAGCTTTTTAGACAGGGTCAACACTGAAGCTTTCTTT

size: NA
J: TRBJ2-2
length: 14
D: NA
V: TRBV19
CDR3: CASSTGLVAGELFF
DNA: TGTGCCAGTAGTACCGGTTTGGTGGCCGGGGAGCTGTTTTTT

size: NA
J: TRBJ2-7
length: 15
D: NA
V: TRBV4-3
CDR3: CASSQEHTGIYEQYF
DNA: TGCGCCAGCAGCCAAGAGCATACGGGAATCTACGAGCAGTACTTC

size: NA
J: TRBJ2-1
length: 14
D: TRBD2
V: TRBV9
CDR3: CASATSGVRDEQFF
DNA: TGTGCCAGCGCGACTAGCGGGGTTAGAGATGAGCAGTTCTTC

size: NA
J: TRBJ2-3
length: 14
D: NA
V: TRBV12-5
CDR3: CASGFGGPTDTQYF
DNA: TGTGCTAGTGGTTTCGGGGGGCCGACAGATACGCAGTATTTT

size: once
J: TRBJ2-5
length: 12
D: NA
V: TRBV2
CDR3: CAAGPNQETQYF
DNA: TGTGCCGCGGGACCGAACCAAGAGACCCAGTACTTC

size: NA
J: TRBJ2-5
length: 14
D: NA
V: TRBV4-1
CDR3: CASSQGLASETQYF
DNA: TGCGCCAGCAGCCAGGGGCTAGCGAGCGAGACCCAGTACTTC

size: NA
J: TRBJ2-7
length: 14
D: TRBD2
V: TRBV5-1
CDR3: CASRLIAGGYEQYF
DNA: TGCGCCAGCAGGCTGATAGCGGGGGGCTACGAGCAGTACTTC

size: NA
J: TRBJ1-6
length: 16
D: TRBD1
V: TRBV5-6
CDR3: CASYRVWDRDNSPLHF
DNA: TGTGCCAGCTACCGGGTGTGGGACAGGGATAATTCACCCCTCCACTTT

size: NA
J: TRBJ2-3
length: 13
D: NA
V: TRBV5-1
CDR3: CASSPWGADTQYF
DNA: TGCGCCAGCAGCCCCTGGGGGGCAGATACGCAGTATTTT